The rows below give T cell receptor beta chains drawn from one sample of a study of blood T cell repertoires in COVID-19. Here immunoSEQ multiplex PCR was the method, and the copy in TCRdb shows in-frame clones only, minus some. In the table there are some 360,000 clones, 89% of which are singletons. Sequenced sample: peripheral blood. The source is a woman aged 55 to 70 with COVID-19, enrolled during active disease. Both conserved end residues are trimmed from each CDR3. Each record gives: J gene, clone size, V gene, D gene, CDR3 protein. The D gene is left open where the match is weak. Some rows mark clone size as missing; the rest say once, few, many or name a class of expanded clone.

TRBJ2-7	once	TRBV30	-	AWSTVAAYEQY
TRBJ2-5	-	TRBV24-1	TRBD1	ATSPGQGRSQY
TRBJ1-2	-	TRBV12-3/TRBV12-4	-	ASSLSPGYGYT
TRBJ1-1	-	TRBV18	-	ASSPQQGANTEAF
TRBJ2-7	-	TRBV7-2	-	ASSLSRQNYEQY
TRBJ2-1	-	TRBV20-1	-	SAPDTRQF
TRBJ2-1	-	TRBV7-2	-	ASRSGAGWDEQF
TRBJ1-2	-	TRBV19	TRBD1	ASNVGQTTRGYT
TRBJ1-2	-	TRBV5-1	-	ASSRDTKAGGYT
TRBJ2-1	-	TRBV19	TRBD2	ASRLKPLAGGPNEQF
TRBJ1-6	-	TRBV9	-	ASSSSIRTASGQSLH
TRBJ2-7	-	TRBV6-5	TRBD2	ASRLAGQGEQY
TRBJ2-1	-	TRBV9	TRBD2	ASSGGGPAGQF
TRBJ2-5	-	TRBV11-2	TRBD2	ASSGPGGPGETQY
TRBJ2-2	few	TRBV7-6	-	ASSFAGTLNTGELF
TRBJ2-3	-	TRBV11-2	-	ASSLGEGTDTQY
TRBJ1-5	-	TRBV18	-	ASSPAGRSNQPQH
TRBJ1-1	few	TRBV19	TRBD1	ASRDPGTGVNTEAF
TRBJ2-5	-	TRBV3-1/TRBV3-2	-	ASSPLSGQLRGTQY
TRBJ1-2	-	TRBV5-4	-	ASIGGQTEKGYT
TRBJ2-7	-	TRBV5-4	TRBD1	ASSSRTGAYEQY
TRBJ2-5	-	TRBV7-2	-	ASSPGATQY
TRBJ1-2	-	TRBV28	TRBD1	ASSSVRDRHRGYT
TRBJ1-2	-	TRBV5-1	-	ASSLVTDYGYT
TRBJ1-5	-	TRBV28	TRBD1	ASTPRQGSNQPQH
TRBJ1-6	-	TRBV4-1	-	ASSQAGYNNSPLH
TRBJ1-1	once	TRBV6-5	TRBD1	ASRSGGAGTEAF
TRBJ1-5	-	TRBV9	-	ASSVESDSYSNQPQH
TRBJ1-2	-	TRBV20-1	-	SASSGGSYGYT
TRBJ2-6	-	TRBV11-2	TRBD1	ASSKQGTGANVLT
TRBJ1-6	-	TRBV27	-	ASSFGASGSPLH
TRBJ2-5	once	TRBV29-1	-	SVETGQETQY
TRBJ1-2	-	TRBV6-1	TRBD1	ASSVSGTGTYGYT
TRBJ1-1	-	TRBV9	TRBD1	ASSVAPGQVGTNTEAF
TRBJ1-6	once	TRBV6-5	TRBD1	ASSKDRSNNSPLH
TRBJ2-3	-	TRBV2	-	AILSAATRTDTQY
TRBJ2-5	-	TRBV28	-	ASSGVGRRGETQY
TRBJ2-7	few	TRBV6-6	TRBD1	ASSRQGSSYEQY
TRBJ1-3	-	TRBV6-5	-	ASSSREAGNTIY
TRBJ2-1	-	TRBV7-2	TRBD1	ASSSQRMTGAFVDEQF
TRBJ2-5	-	TRBV9	-	ASSVVGGRQGETQY
TRBJ2-3	once	TRBV3-1/TRBV3-2	-	ASREGSDTQY
TRBJ1-1	once	TRBV7-3	TRBD1	ASSAIGTGSKAF
TRBJ1-1	-	TRBV10-3	-	AISESANTEAF
TRBJ1-1	-	TRBV11-2	-	ASSLEGVGGAF